Listed here are 30 T cell receptor beta chains from one sample, sequenced in a study of cytomegalovirus exposure and HLA in healthy donors. PCR involved 60 Vbeta and 13 Jbeta primers. Measured with immunoSEQ multiplex PCR; TCRdb has only the in-frame clones, and not every one. This table has under 200,000 clones, 65% to 90% appearing once. Sequenced material: PBMCs. These receptors were collected from a woman aged 18-30 years in good health and CMV-seronegative.

J is TRBJ2-5 and V is TRBV4-2; TRBD2 aligns across 7 bases. This CDR3 contains 15 residues. Germline CDR1 reads LGHNA; CDR2 reads YNFKEQ. J gave up 1 base and V 2 bases, and 4 bases lay outside the gene matches. The CDR3 sequence: CASSQLRLAQETQYF. The DNA for the CDR3 is TGTGCCAGCAGCCAATTAAGACTAGCCCAAGAGACCCAGTACTTC.

The rearrangement links TRBV4-1 to TRBJ2-1, with 7 bases lining up with TRBD2. The trim removed 4 bases at V and 6 bases at J, leaving 12 bases unmatched. This CDR3 has 16 residues. Germline CDR1 is MGHRA and CDR2 is YSYEKL. CDR3 sequence reads: CASSPTPTSVRNEQFF. In DNA form, the CDR3 reads TGCGCCAGCAGCCCCACCCCCACTAGCGTTCGCAATGAGCAGTTCTTC.

The V gene is TRBV29-1, the J gene TRBJ1-2; 8 bases agree with TRBD1. V dropped 7 bases and J dropped 4; count of bases not matched to a gene: 8. This CDR3 comprises 13 residues. Germline V gene data show CDR1 as SQVTM and CDR2 as ANQGSEA. CDR3 DNA sequence: TGCAGCGGTTCTGGACAGGGTTTCTATGGCTACACCTTC. The encoded protein is CSGSGQGFYGYTF.

The CDR3, as DNA: TGTGCCAGCAGCCGTACCAGGGGGGCTCCAGATACGCAGTATTTT. It translates to CASSRTRGAPDTQYF. The rearrangement links TRBV7-2 to TRBJ2-3, with TRBD1 as a possible D gene (7 bases). The CDR3 totals 15 residues. V was shortened by 5 bases and J by 4 bases, with 16 bases between the two germline ends. Germline V CDR1 and CDR2: SGHTA, FQGNSA.

This clone has only one observation. The V call is TRBV5-4, the J call TRBJ2-5; 9 positions match TRBD2. The DNA matches TRBJ2-7 better at its end, which makes the J call doubtful. The CDR3 spans 15 residues. CDR1 SGHNT and CDR2 YYREEE come from the germline V gene (reference sequence). The CDR3 loop is CASSLSSGGPYEQYF. The CDR3 DNA reads as TGTGCCAGCAGCTTGTCGAGCGGGGGGCCCTACGAGCAGTACTTC.

The J gene is TRBJ1-4, the V gene TRBV7-9; tentatively, D is TRBD1 (5 bases). CDR1 is SEHNR and CDR2 is FQNEAQ in the germline V gene (reference sequence). The CDR3 is 13 amino acids. The V gene lost 7 bases and the J gene lost 4 bases, with 10 bases spanning the gap. CDR3 coding DNA: TGTGCCAGCATCGGGGGTTTTAATGAAAAACTGTTTTTT. Translating gives CASIGGFNEKLFF.

V usage is TRBV2 and J usage is TRBJ2-2; the D gene is possibly TRBD1 (5 bases). Looked up from germline, CDR1 is SNHLY and CDR2 is FYNNEI. The germline V and J ends were trimmed by 4 bases and 5 bases, with 11 bases remaining between them. CDR3 length: 14 amino acids. CDR3 amino acids: CASSVNPGTGELFF. The CDR3 DNA reads TGTGCCAGCAGTGTAAACCCAGGGACCGGGGAGCTGTTTTTT.

This clone has only one observation. The rearrangement links TRBV7-9 to TRBJ1-2; D unresolved. The V and J ends lost 4 bases and 8 bases respectively, with 14 bases between them. Germline V gene lookup returns CDR1 SEHNR and CDR2 FQNEAQ (reference sequence). The CDR3 is 13 amino acids. The CDR3 is CASSSGFPMGYTF. CDR3 DNA: TGTGCCAGCAGCTCCGGGTTCCCAATGGGCTACACCTTC.

Comment on this clone: Relative to the germline gene, one junction end is altered; a read error may explain this. The chain joins TRBV19 to TRBJ1-1; tentatively, D is TRBD1 (5 bases). Germline CDR1 is LNHDA and CDR2 is SQIVND (reference sequence). The CDR3 length is 13 residues. CDR3 coding DNA: TGTGCCAGTAGTTTAGACAGATCCACTGAAGCTTTCTTT. The encoded protein is CASSLDRSTEAFF.

V usage is TRBV7-6 and J usage is TRBJ2-3; TRBD2 matches at 8 bases. Germline trimming cut 1 base from V and 1 base from J; bases unmatched to any gene: 4. This CDR3 has 16 residues. Germline V gene lookup returns CDR1 SGHVS and CDR2 FNYEAQ. CDR3 loop: CASSLGGRGGTDTQYF. DNA for the CDR3: TGTGCCAGCAGCTTAGGAGGGCGGGGGGGCACAGATACGCAGTATTTT.

CDR3 DNA sequence: TGTGCCAGCAGCTCAGGGACAGGATTGATCACCGGGGAGCTGTTTTTT. Translation gives CASSSGTGLITGELFF. The V and J genes are TRBV7-8 and TRBJ2-2, with TRBD1 identical over 8 bases. Germline V CDR1 and CDR2: SGHVS, FQNEAQ. CDR3 size: 16 residues. V lost 4 bases, J lost 4 bases, and 8 bases stayed unmatched.

The chain carries TRBV27 and TRBJ2-7, with D tentatively TRBD2 (5 bases). The V gene lost 6 bases and the J gene lost 1 base, with 10 bases spanning the gap. Germline assignment: CDR1 MNHEY and CDR2 SMNVEV (reference sequence). CDR3 length: 13 amino acids. This chain's CDR3 is CASSQRLSYEQYF. The CDR3 DNA is TGTGCCAGCAGCCAAAGACTATCCTACGAGCAGTACTTC.

This clone was observed a handful of times. The gene calls are TRBV5-1 and TRBJ2-2; 7 bases are shared with TRBD1. CDR3 size: 13 residues. V lost 2 bases and J lost 8; bases outside the gene matches: 3. Germline lookup yields CDR1 SGHRS and CDR2 YFSETQ. CDR3 coding DNA: TGCGCCAGCAGCTTAAGGGGGCCTGGGGAGCTGTTTTTT. Residues: CASSLRGPGELFF.

J is TRBJ1-2 and V is TRBV5-4; perhaps TRBD1 as D (6 bases). V lost 4 bases and J 1 base, leaving 8 bases between the germline ends. The CDR3 contains 13 residues. In germline, CDR1 is SGHNT, CDR2 YYREEE (reference sequence). CDR3 bases: TGTGCCAGCAGCCTGGACAGTAACTATGGCTACACCTTC. It is translated as CASSLDSNYGYTF. The variable domain in full, completed from reference TRBV5-4 and TRBJ1-2, reads ETGVTQSPTHLIKTRGQQVTLRCSSQSGHNTVSWYQQALGQGPQFIFQYYREEENGRGNFPPRFSGLQFPNYSSELNVNALELDDSALYLCASSLDSNYGYTFGSGTRLTVV.

V is TRBV6-5 and J is TRBJ1-2; 9 positions match TRBD1. The germline gives CDR1 MNHEY, CDR2 SVGAGI. The V and J ends lost 6 bases and 7 bases, in that order; junction bases with no gene match: 6. The length of the CDR3 is 13 residues. The CDR3: CASRPGQGGGYTF. In DNA, the CDR3 is TGTGCCAGCAGACCGGGACAGGGCGGTGGCTACACCTTC.

With respect to this clone: Other nucleotide sequences from this sample produce the same CDR3. The V call is TRBV5-6, the J call TRBJ2-1; 12 nucleotides line up with TRBD2. Germline-derived CDR1 and CDR2 are SGHDT and YYEEEE. This CDR3 contains 16 residues. V was clipped by 4 bases and J by 3 bases; unmatched bases: 5. The CDR3: CASSPTSGGRYNEQFF. The CDR3 coding sequence is TGTGCCAGCAGCCCGACTAGCGGGGGACGCTACAATGAGCAGTTCTTC.

This chain joins TRBV7-2 and TRBJ1-6, with D tentatively TRBD1 (6 bases). This CDR3 spans 15 amino acids. The germline CDR1 and CDR2 sequences are SGHTA and FQGNSA. V was clipped by 4 bases and J by 7 bases, with 14 bases between them. CDR3 amino acids: CASSSRQVPNSPLHF. The DNA for the CDR3 is TGTGCCAGCAGCTCACGACAGGTCCCAAATTCACCCCTCCACTTT.

The rearrangement uses TRBV10-2 and TRBJ2-5; 10 bases are shared with TRBD2. This CDR3 has 14 residues. After removal of 3 bases from V and 3 bases from J, the junction contained 1 base not matched to a gene. The germline gives CDR1 WSHSY, CDR2 SAAADI. The CDR3 spells CASSDLAGEETQYF. CDR3 DNA: TGCGCCAGCAGTGACCTAGCGGGGGAAGAGACCCAGTACTTC.

The rearrangement joins TRBV2 to TRBJ1-4; D remains unclear. Germline V CDR1 and CDR2: SNHLY, FYNNEI. V lost 9 bases, J lost 0 bases, and 14 bases lay in between. This CDR3 has 15 residues. CDR3 DNA: TGTGCCAGTGGGTCGGCTCTAGCAACTAATGAAAAACTGTTTTTT. Translation: CASGSALATNEKLFF. The full variable domain, its missing parts supplied by reference TRBV2 and TRBJ1-4, is EPEVTQTPSHQVTQMGQEVILRCVPISNHLYFYWYRQILGQKVEFLVSFYNNEISEKSEIFDDQFSVERPDGSNFTLKIRSTKLEDSAMYFCASGSALATNEKLFFGSGTQLSVL.

The V call is TRBV27, the J call TRBJ1-5; D is possibly TRBD1 (5 bases). Trimming shortened V by 2 bases and J by 2 bases, and 10 bases separated the two germline ends. CDR3 length equals 15 residues. The germline V gene has CDR1 MNHEY and CDR2 SMNVEV (reference sequence). CDR3 sequence (DNA): TGTGCCAGCAGTTTAAAGGGGAGGGGCAATCAGCCCCAGCATTTT. As protein: CASSLKGRGNQPQHF.

The chain joins TRBV27 to TRBJ2-1; possible D gene TRBD1, 5 bases. Germline V gene sequence: CDR1 MNHEY, CDR2 SMNVEV (reference sequence). V lost 8 bases to trimming and J lost 9 bases, with 14 bases between them. The CDR3 totals 12 residues. In nucleotides, the CDR3 is TGTGCCAGCGGACGAATAGGGGCTGAGCAGTTCTTC. Its protein is CASGRIGAEQFF.

V gene TRBV15 combines with J gene TRBJ1-3; TRBD1 matches 8 bases. CDR3 length: 19 amino acids. CDR1 LNHNV and CDR2 YYDKDF come from the germline V gene (reference sequence). V lost 5 bases, J lost 3 bases, and 18 bases stayed unmatched. The CDR3 reads CATSPRGGPTGGGGNTIYF. CDR3 nucleotides: TGTGCCACCAGCCCACGCGGGGGCCCTACAGGGGGTGGTGGAAACACCATATATTTT.

In DNA form, the CDR3 reads TGCGCCAGCAGCTTGGAGCGGGTCACTGGGGCCAACGTCCTGACTTTC. Translated, it gives CASSLERVTGANVLTF. The J gene is TRBJ2-6, the V gene TRBV5-1; maybe TRBD2 (6 bases). Germline assignment: CDR1 SGHRS and CDR2 YFSETQ. Trimming removed 0 bases from V and 2 bases from J, with 9 bases in between. CDR3 size: 16 residues.

This clone is a singleton in its sample. The genes are TRBV28 and TRBJ1-6, with 8 bases matching TRBD1. In germline, CDR1 is MDHEN, CDR2 SYDVKM. This CDR3 region has 15 residues. Trimming took 8 bases from V and 5 from J; bases not matched to a gene: 8. CDR3 nucleotides: TGTGCCAGCTTGTCAGGGGGCATCCATAATTCACCCCTCCACTTT. Translation gives CASLSGGIHNSPLHF.

The chain has TRBV7-9 and TRBJ1-5; TRBD1 might be the D (5 bases). This CDR3 contains 16 residues. From germline, CDR1 is SEHNR and CDR2 FQNEAQ (reference sequence). Trimming took 3 bases from V and 6 from J, leaving 18 bases between them. CDR3 in amino acids: CASSFQDIGGGQPQHF. The CDR3 DNA reads as TGTGCCAGCAGCTTCCAGGACATCGGGGGGGGTCAGCCCCAGCATTTT.

J is TRBJ1-6 and V is TRBV19; TRBD1 aligns across 7 bases. Germline values: CDR1 LNHDA, CDR2 SQIVND (reference sequence). The V segment lost 3 bases and the J segment 6 bases; nucleotides outside the gene matches: 5. The CDR3 sequence is 15 residues long. The CDR3 DNA reads TGTGCCAGTAGTATCGGGACAGCGGGTAATTCACCCCTCCACTTT. Residues: CASSIGTAGNSPLHF.

This sequence joins TRBV18 and TRBJ2-1; 8 nucleotides line up with TRBD2. The CDR3 runs to 18 residues. V lost 2 bases, J lost 6 bases, and 15 bases stayed unmatched. Germline CDR1 is KGHSH and CDR2 is LQKENI. The CDR3 protein is CASSPEGPGLGVLNEQFF. The DNA for the CDR3 is TGTGCCAGCTCACCAGAAGGGCCGGGACTAGGGGTTCTCAATGAGCAGTTCTTC. The full variable domain, rest sourced from reference TRBV18 and TRBJ2-1, is NAGVMQNPRHLVRRRGQEARLRCSPMKGHSHVYWYRQLPEEGLKFMVYLQKENIIDESGMPKERFSAEFPKEGPSILRIQQVVRGDSAAYFCASSPEGPGLGVLNEQFFGPGTRLTVL.

The chain employs TRBV5-1 and TRBJ2-7; D perhaps matches TRBD2 (6 bases). This CDR3 spans 17 amino acids. The germline V gene has CDR1 SGHRS and CDR2 YFSETQ. V shed 2 bases and J shed 2 bases, with 20 bases lying between them. CDR3 bases: TGCGCCAGCAGCTTCACGGGGGAGGCGGAGATTACCTACGAGCAGTACTTC. This codes for CASSFTGEAEITYEQYF.

The DNA of the CDR3 is TGCGCCAGCAGCCAACCGACAGGGGAACGCTATGGCTACACCTTC. Its protein product is CASSQPTGERYGYTF. J is TRBJ1-2 and V is TRBV4-1, with 8 bases aligning to TRBD1. The J segment lost 4 bases and the V segment lost 2 bases, leaving 6 bases of the junction unmatched. The CDR3 totals 15 residues. The germline CDR1 and CDR2 sequences are MGHRA and YSYEKL.

The chain recombines TRBV29-1 with TRBJ2-3, with D perhaps TRBD1 (7 bases). Germline V gene data show CDR1 as SQVTM and CDR2 as ANQGSEA. This CDR3 has 14 residues. V shed 7 bases and J shed 2 bases, with 16 bases lying between them. CDR3 sequence reads: CSAQGGTDTDTQYF. The CDR3 nucleotides read TGCAGCGCCCAAGGGGGGACAGACACAGATACGCAGTATTTT.